This TCR beta chain was identified during a study of blood T cells in healthy people across ages. Every sample had a minimum of 6 million PBMCs isolated. Samples each had at least 5 micrograms of total RNA extracted. CDR1 and CDR2 from the germline V gene are LGHNA and YSLEER. Trimming at V came to 4 bases and at J to 2 bases, leaving 10 bases not matched to a gene. The CDR3 has 17 amino acids. Alongside a J-beta primer mix, a sample-barcoded 5' primer served in a second PCR lasting roughly 6 to 12 cycles. TCRdb itself ran the 5' RACE reads through MiXCR, one entry per CDR3 protein. The sample lists over 1,300,000 distinct CDR3 sequences, 55% to 75% occurring once.

The chain is built from TRBV4-3 and TRBJ2-3, with 9 bases fitting TRBD2. This sequence was found in a man aged 18-30 years in good health. The material sequenced was blood. The CDR3 nucleotides are TGCGCCAGCAGCCCCGGGCGGCTAGCGGGGAACACAGATACGCAGTATTTT. Its protein is CASSPGRLAGNTDTQYF.